The source of this T cell receptor beta chain is a study of shared clonotypes between healthy human individuals. Across the study: The plates for each donor numbered three CD4 naive, three CD4 memory, two CD8 naive and one CD8 memory. Study conclusions and caveats: Sampling included only blood; tissue repertoires likely differ.

About this clone itself: Its antigen remains unidentified.

Produced via immunoSEQ multiplex PCR; TCRdb's table is partial and in-frame only. The sample lists about 2.1 million clones; just over 90% were seen once. As defined, naive CD8 cells were CD45RO-negative and positively selected for CCR7, with terminally differentiated effector memory CD45RA+ cells excluded. The CDR3 consists of 14 residues. Germline assignment: CDR1 MDHEN and CDR2 SYDVKM. V was trimmed by 1 base and J by 7 bases, leaving 14 bases between them. The receptor was isolated from a man aged 18 to 29 in good health. Some clones in this sample may be carry-over from other donors' samples. Sequences were obtained from naive CD8+ T cells from PBMCs. The V gene is TRBV28, the J gene TRBJ2-7; D unclear. The CDR3 bases are TGTGCCAGCAGTTTATTCTCCATGGGTTGGGAGCAGTACTTC. Translated, it gives CASSLFSMGWEQYF.